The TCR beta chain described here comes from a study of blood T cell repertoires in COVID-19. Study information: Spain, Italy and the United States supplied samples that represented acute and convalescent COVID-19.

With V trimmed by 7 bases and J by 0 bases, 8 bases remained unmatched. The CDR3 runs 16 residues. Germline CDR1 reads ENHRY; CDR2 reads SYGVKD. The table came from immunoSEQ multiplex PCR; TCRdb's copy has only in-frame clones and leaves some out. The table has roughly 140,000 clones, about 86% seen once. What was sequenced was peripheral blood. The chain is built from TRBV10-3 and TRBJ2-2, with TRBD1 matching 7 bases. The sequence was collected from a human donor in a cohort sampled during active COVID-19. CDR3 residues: CAINLRGTTNTGELFF. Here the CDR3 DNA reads TGTGCCATCAACCTCAGGGGGACAACGAACACCGGGGAGCTGTTTTTT.